This T cell receptor (beta chain) was found in a study of cytomegalovirus exposure and HLA in healthy donors (TCRdb year 2017). Turning to the overall study: In an earlier analysis of about 560 of the donors, 250 to 350 Gb of sequence data and 100 million or so unique TCR beta sequences from about 180 million T cells were reported. High-throughput TCR immunosequencing, statistical association of individual TCRs with disease status, and machine learning were combined to predict cytomegalovirus infection status. Class I and class II HLA loci were covered by the typing at four-digit resolution. The number of donors typed differed by locus, with about 629-630 for A, B, C, DRB1 and DQB1, about 500 for DQA1, under 610 for DPA1, and roughly 450 for DPB1. Four to six DR-DQ haplotypes were handled as single units for association and clustering, since linkage in the cohort was strong. Donor age, sex, ethnicity and CMV serostatus were compiled together with the repertoire data. In a later genetic analysis, genome-wide SNP genotypes for about three fifths of the roughly 670 donors were used, and that subset was treated as a discovery cohort. In addition to the first cohort of approximately 650 subjects, a separate validation cohort of 120 different subjects was used. The later analysis used no new phenotypic data to find candidate immune exposures, relying instead on TCR beta sequences and their occurrence across donors. The T cell repertoires of roughly 660 subjects were profiled by immunosequencing and related to cytomegalovirus serostatus. An early release covering roughly 580 HLA-typed donors comprised 300 to 350 gigabases of sequencing data and tens of millions of unique TCR sequences. An earlier analysis of 587 of the donors used high-throughput TCR beta sequencing to judge whether each TCR beta V gene segment behaved as functional or pseudogenic. Among about 370 genotyped donors of the cohort, an average of around 250,000 unique TCR beta nucleotide sequences was sequenced per donor, of which 15% to 20% were non-productive. The study aimed to test whether signatures of past pathogen exposure could be identified by cataloging public T cell receptors. All discovery cohort repertoires had been generated on a single sequencing platform. Among the roughly 400 genotyped donors, under 90% belonged to the genetic ancestry cluster associated with self-reported Caucasian donors. A later analysis re-analyzed previously published TCR beta repertoires from several hundred donors and added high-resolution HLA genotyping to study TCR occurrence patterns.

As regards this clone: Its specific antigen is unknown. Within one base of it there is no much larger clone, and no base qualities were kept. The sample carries other DNA sequences with the same CDR3.

The germline V gene sets CDR1 to SGHRS and CDR2 to YFSETQ. From its cysteine to its phenylalanine, the CDR3 spans 11 amino acids. Left in the record is the CDR3 DNA by itself, 33 bases read in frame from the first base. V loses 2 bases of germline sequence and J loses 5 bases, and the interval between the two ends is 4 bases. Study-wide conclusions, independent of this receptor: A later analysis found that HLA-associated TCR beta chains were more clonally expanded and had lower generation probabilities than equally common non-associated chains. In vitro tests confirmed that a few of the cytomegalovirus-associated TCR beta chains recognize cytomegalovirus antigens. The sequencing pipeline was judged likely to have produced a cluster of highly shared sequence variants as a technical artifact. A further reported finding was that TCR beta sequences accurately predicted the HLA-A and HLA-B alleles for most subjects in the first cohort. V-gene and J-gene trimming of TCR beta chains was associated with a missense DCLRE1C variant in a later genetic analysis, and the association was replicated in an independent cohort. In a later genetic analysis, fewer N-insertions in productive TCRs were reported among donors in an Asian-associated ancestry cluster than the approximately 670-donor mean. The authors suggested that the approach could potentially be extended to other disease states and immunological phenotypes. The presence/absence analyses assumed that sequencing depth was roughly uniform across donors, and that assumption may not be true. The 87-base-pair reads could not distinguish some IMGT-functional V segments, including TRBV6-2 and TRBV6-3, so those segments were excluded. For the cohort, immune exposure information was limited to CMV serostatus. In a later analysis, the rate of TCR association differed among HLA loci, with DRB1 alleles having the most associated TCRs and HLA-C alleles having the fewest. Because counts were too low, around 18 rarely observed V segments, including chromosome 9 orphons, were left out of the earlier analysis of a few hundred of the donors. The classifier was reported to diagnose cytomegalovirus status with high specificity and sensitivity in both the original and validation cohorts. Correlated functional status among segregating V segments might reflect linkage disequilibrium, but an unknown experimental factor could not be ruled out. In a later analysis, some 17,000 TCR beta sequences were associated with specific HLA alleles at a false discovery rate of 0.05. The study gave a list of 150 to 200 TCR beta chains associated with cytomegalovirus. Because HLA typing was missing for some donors at each locus, association tests included only the typed subset. In an earlier analysis of some 640 of the donors, most TCR beta V segments were observed in productive rearrangements about 87% or about 30% of the time, broadly matching IMGT annotations. Across donors, most TCR sequences were observed very rarely, whereas some public TCRs were present in many individuals. Assigning TCR associations to individual alleles was difficult when HLA alleles, especially DR and DQ, strongly co-occurred. Only TCR beta chains were sequenced in this cohort, and the absence of alpha or paired-chain data limited detectable features. In a later analysis, several top co-occurrence clusters were reported to appear linked to parvovirus B19, influenza, CMV and Epstein-Barr virus. According to a later analysis, most CMV-associated TCR beta chains appeared to be HLA-restricted, and the HLA associations seemed to be driven largely by CMV exposure.

The cohort comprised 670 or so healthy bone marrow donors. All cohort members were sampled while nominally healthy, although unrecorded immune exposures were likely present. The donor tested CMV seronegative and was one of the 352 seronegative cohort members. A peripheral blood sample was collected from each donor, and TCR beta sequencing was performed on peripheral blood mononuclear cells. The Qiagen DNeasy Blood Extraction Kit was used to extract genomic DNA from the blood cell samples. The library was generated by the immunoSEQ multiplex PCR assay. The multiplex PCR relied on a mix of 60 forward primers for TCR Vbeta segments and 13 reverse primers for TCR Jbeta segments. A multiplex PCR assay on genomic DNA amplified the CDR3 region of rearranged TCR beta genes. The Illumina HiSeq System was used to sequence the amplified TCR beta libraries as 87-base-pair reads. Per the authors' processing: In a later analysis, 70 million to 95 million unique TCR beta chains were counted across the 650 to 750 repertoires, and roughly 9.9 million of these chains were shared by at least two donors. Raw reads were error-corrected and collapsed into unique sequences by a nearest-neighbor algorithm in which closely related sequences were merged to remove PCR and sequencing errors. CDR3 sequences were aligned to IMGT reference sequences to assign V, D and J gene segments. For a sequence to be retained, at least a six-nucleotide match to both a V gene segment and a J gene segment was required. Rearrangements were classified as productive when the CDR3 lacked stop codons and remained in frame with V and J, and all other rearrangements were classified as non-productive. CDR3 was defined according to IMGT convention as the region running from the second conserved V-encoded cysteine to the conserved J-encoded phenylalanine. Sequences without an unambiguous match to a single V gene segment were excluded from the earlier analysis of about 630 of the donors. An earlier analysis of approximately 590 of the donors called V segments functional above 56.7% productive rearrangements and segregating when the between-donor standard deviation exceeded 5%. A statistical classification framework was built for diagnosing cytomegalovirus status from the catalog of TCR beta chain sequences. In a later analysis, V and J genes were assigned by comparing TCR nucleotide sequences against IMGT/GENE-DB human TR gene sequences. A later analysis assigned CDR3 sequences and most-parsimonious VDJ recombination scenarios with the TCRdist pipeline. In a later analysis, every TCR beta chain was defined by the combination of its CDR3 amino acid sequence and its V-gene family, and reads without a unique V-gene family were dropped. As a way to deal with suspected cross-contamination and a sequencing artifact, a later analysis dropped 450 to 700 nucleotide sequences that were highly shared and had low generation probability. In a later analysis, a clonal expansion index for each public chain was calculated from normalized within-repertoire ranks of inferred template counts. A later analysis computed generation probabilities with a VDJ recombination model fitted to out-of-frame rearrangements, and checked the results against IGoR. A later analysis scored TCR-TCR, TCR-HLA and TCR-CMV co-occurrence with hypergeometric tests, applying a repertoire-size bias correction to TCR pairs. False discovery rates were estimated in a later analysis by permuting HLA or CMV assignments 20 times. A later analysis grouped co-occurring TCRs with DBSCAN, adding TCRdist sequence similarity when clustering within HLA-allele-positive subsets. Repertoires with fewer than 30,000 or more than 120,000 public chains were left out of co-occurrence clustering, as were a handful of repertoires with anomalous nucleotide sharing. Not all clones reach the TCRdb copy of this immuneACCESS table, which keeps in-frame sequences only. Checked studies attribute under half of the gap to unresolved V genes and leave the rest unexplained. That table supplies the V and J calls and clone size; D and trimming were determined from the DNA. The sample table lists about 270,000 clones, roughly 70% of them with a count of one. Under 2.5% of the sample belongs to the ten largest clones.

The chain uses TRBV5-1 and TRBJ2-5; too little of a D gene remains to name it. Input material: PBMCs. The TCR comes from a female donor in good health and CMV-seronegative. The CDR3 has the sequence CASSFLETQYF. The sequence in DNA is TGCGCCAGCAGCTTCTTGGAGACCCAGTACTTC.